This TCR beta chain was recovered during a study of CD8+CD57+ T cells in acquired aplastic anemia. Both TCR beta VDJ combination and CDR3 sequence profiling were carried out. Genomic DNA was the template for this profiling. TCRdb reanalysed the reads using MiXCR and keeps one entry per CDR3 protein. The sample carries some 200,000 distinct CDR3 sequences, roughly 55% recorded once. This CDR3 comprises 10 residues. Per the germline V gene, CDR1 is SQVTM and CDR2 is ANQGSEA. V lost 5 bases and J 8 bases, leaving 6 bases between the germline ends. The chain links TRBV29-1 to TRBJ1-4; D not certain. The material sequenced was sorted CD4+, CD8+, or CD8+CD57+ T cells (not recorded which) from PBMCs. This clonotype was sampled from a human donor in good health. The CDR3 region is CSVLSEKLFF. CDR3 sequence (DNA): TGCAGCGTTTTGAGCGAAAAACTGTTTTTT.